The 21 T cell receptor beta chains reported below all come from one sample, sequenced in a study of blood T cell repertoires in COVID-19. Here immunoSEQ multiplex PCR was the method, and the copy in TCRdb shows in-frame clones only, minus some. The table has about 74,000 clones, 90% seen once. Sequencing used peripheral blood. Source of these receptors: a human donor in a cohort sampled during active COVID-19.

This clone was detected only once. The chain joins TRBV10-3 to TRBJ1-2; TRBD1 matches 9 bases. The length of the CDR3 is 14 residues. The V segment lost 3 bases and the J segment 7 bases; nucleotides outside the gene matches: 6. The germline V gene has CDR1 ENHRY and CDR2 SYGVKD. The CDR3 DNA reads TGTGCCATCAGTGACACCGGGACAGGGTCTGGCTACACCTTC. Translated, it gives CAISDTGTGSGYTF.

V usage is TRBV11-1 and J usage is TRBJ1-1; no definite D call. CDR3 length: 14 amino acids. Germline V gene data show CDR1 as SGHAT and CDR2 as FQDESV (reference sequence). Between the trimmed V and J ends, which lost 5 bases and 2 bases, there was a span of 12 bases. CDR3 nucleotides: TGTGCCAGCAGCCTCGAACAGCTTAACACTGAAGCTTTCTTT. Its protein is CASSLEQLNTEAFF.

The chain has TRBV5-1 and TRBJ2-1; perhaps TRBD1 as D (5 bases). Deletions cut 2 bases from V and 6 bases from J, with 9 bases between. This CDR3 comprises 13 residues. The germline gives CDR1 SGHRS, CDR2 YFSETQ. This chain's CDR3 is CASSFRQSNEQFF. The CDR3 coding sequence is TGCGCCAGCAGCTTCCGACAGAGCAATGAGCAGTTCTTC. Drawing the rest from reference TRBV5-1 and TRBJ2-1, the complete variable domain is KAGVTQTPRYLIKTRGQQVTLSCSPISGHRSVSWYQQTPGQGLQFLFEYFSETQRNKGNFPGRFSGRQFSNSRSEMNVSTLELGDSALYLCASSFRQSNEQFFGPGTRLTVL.

J is TRBJ2-3 and V is TRBV6-5; 10 bases match TRBD2. The CDR3 is 13 amino acids. With 5 bases clipped from V and 11 bases from J, the junction kept 7 bases outside the gene matches. Germline V gene sequence: CDR1 MNHEY, CDR2 SVGAGI. The CDR3 DNA reads TGTGCCAGCAGTCCGGGACTAGCGAATCTGCAGTATTTT. This gives the protein CASSPGLANLQYF.

V usage is TRBV19 and J usage is TRBJ1-1; a possible D gene is TRBD1 (5 bases). The V and J ends lost 6 bases and 3 bases respectively, with 20 bases between them. There are 16 residues in the CDR3. Germline CDR1 LNHDA, CDR2 SQIVND (reference sequence). Here the CDR3 DNA reads TGTGCCAGTAGGGGTAGTTCAGGGTTTGTCGACACTGAAGCTTTCTTT. This translates into CASRGSSGFVDTEAFF.

This clone occurred a few times. The chain links TRBV27 to TRBJ1-5, with TRBD1 as a possible D gene (5 bases). Germline CDR1 MNHEY, CDR2 SMNVEV (reference sequence). Trimming took off 0 bases at V and 4 bases at J, with 16 bases between the two ends. This CDR3 spans 17 amino acids. For the CDR3, the DNA is TGTGCCAGCAGTTTATCGTACAGCCCCGGGGGAAATCAGCCCCAGCATTTT. Residues: CASSLSYSPGGNQPQHF.

This rearrangement joins TRBV24-1 to TRBJ2-1, with D unclear. Germline assignment: CDR1 KGHDR and CDR2 SFDVKD. V was pared by 12 bases and J by 0 bases, with 11 bases between. The CDR3 runs to 13 residues. The CDR3 here is CAAPDSSYNEQFF. CDR3 nucleotide sequence: TGTGCCGCCCCCGATAGCTCCTACAATGAGCAGTTCTTC.

This chain joins TRBV4-3 and TRBJ2-7; TRBD2 matches at 7 bases. Germline CDR1 LGHNA, CDR2 YSLEER. J was trimmed by 4 bases and V by 0 bases; bases with no gene match: 6. There are 15 residues in the CDR3. The CDR3 sequence is CASSQDLASGYEQYF. The DNA of the CDR3 is TGCGCCAGCAGCCAAGATCTGGCTAGCGGTTACGAGCAGTACTTC.

The rearrangement joins TRBV11-2 to TRBJ2-7; TRBD1 aligns across 8 bases. Germline loops: CDR1 SGHAT, CDR2 FQNNGV. The CDR3 consists of 18 residues. V was clipped by 3 bases and J by 0 bases; unmatched bases: 13. DNA for the CDR3: TGTGCCAGCAGCTTTCCCGCTCATACAGGGGGTTTCTCCTACGAGCAGTACTTC. Encoded protein: CASSFPAHTGGFSYEQYF.

J is TRBJ2-3 and V is TRBV7-2, with TRBD2 identical over 8 bases. The CDR3 extends over 16 amino acids. The ends lost 5 bases at V and 2 bases at J; junction bases unmatched: 9. Germline assignment: CDR1 SGHTA and CDR2 FQGNSA. The DNA for the CDR3 is TGTGCCAGCAGCCCAATAGCGGGAACGGTCACAGATACGCAGTATTTT. Its translation is CASSPIAGTVTDTQYF.

V is TRBV5-8 and J is TRBJ2-7, with D unresolved. The CDR3 covers 12 residues. V lost 1 base to trimming and J lost 4 bases, with 6 bases between them. Per germline, CDR1 SGHTS and CDR2 YDEGEE. The CDR3 DNA is TGTGCCAGCAGCTTGATCCCGTACGAGCAGTACTTC. Protein sequence: CASSLIPYEQYF.

The chain employs TRBV6-5 and TRBJ2-7; D is ambiguous. Per germline, CDR1 MNHEY and CDR2 SVGAGI. This CDR3 is built from 13 residues. The V end was cut by 0 bases, the J end by 3 bases, with 6 bases between. As DNA, the CDR3 is TGTGCCAGCAGTTACTCGGGCAGCTACGAGCAGTACTTC. It codes for CASSYSGSYEQYF.

This chain links TRBV2 with TRBJ2-7, with 12 bases lining up with TRBD2. This CDR3 has 15 amino acids. After removal of 5 bases from V and 5 bases from J, the junction contained 7 bases not matched to a gene. Germline assignment: CDR1 SNHLY and CDR2 FYNNEI. CDR3 DNA: TGTGCCAGCAGTCTCACTAGCGGGAGGCCTAACGAGCAGTACTTC. Translated: CASSLTSGRPNEQYF.

The CDR3 protein is CASSSKGQNTGELFF. CDR3 nucleotides: TGTGCCAGCAGCTCAAAGGGGCAGAACACCGGGGAGCTGTTTTTT. The chain employs TRBV7-9 and TRBJ2-2; TRBD1 is a possible D gene (5 bases). The CDR3 runs to 15 residues. Deletions cut 4 bases from V and 1 base from J, with 10 bases between. Germline V CDR1 and CDR2: SEHNR, FQNEAQ (reference sequence).

The chain links TRBV7-3 to TRBJ1-6; D might be TRBD1 (5 bases). The CDR3 totals 13 residues. Germline CDR1 and CDR2: SGHTA and FQGTGA. Deletions cut 4 bases from V and 7 bases from J, with 8 bases between. As DNA, the CDR3 is TGTGCCAGCAGCTCAGGGTTAAATTCACCCCTCCACTTT. It is translated as CASSSGLNSPLHF.

The chain couples TRBV7-9 to TRBJ2-3, with TRBD2 identical over 7 bases. CDR1 is SEHNR, CDR2 FQNEAQ, per germline (reference sequence). The ends lost 3 bases at V and 0 bases at J; junction bases unmatched: 12. This CDR3 is built from 18 residues. The CDR3 loop reads CASSFSDRPSGSTDTQYF. CDR3 coding DNA: TGTGCCAGCAGCTTCAGTGATCGGCCTAGCGGTAGCACAGATACGCAGTATTTT.

The chain recombines TRBV7-9 with TRBJ2-3, with TRBD2 identical over 10 bases. Germline trimming cut 4 bases from V and 2 bases from J; bases unmatched to any gene: 3. The CDR3 has 15 amino acids. Germline V gene sequence: CDR1 SEHNR, CDR2 FQNEAQ (reference sequence). The CDR3 nucleotides are TGTGCCAGCAGCTCAGGACTAGCGGTCACAGATACGCAGTATTTT. Translated, it gives CASSSGLAVTDTQYF.

The gene calls are TRBV5-5 and TRBJ1-5; D unclear. The CDR3 is 15 amino acids. Germline V gives CDR1 SGHKS, CDR2 YYEKEE (reference sequence). The ends were cut back, 0 bases at V and 2 bases at J, with 9 bases in the middle. Here the CDR3 DNA reads TGTGCCAGCAGCTTGGACCCGAGCCGCAATCAGCCCCAGCATTTT. Translated: CASSLDPSRNQPQHF.

The chain joins TRBV7-3 to TRBJ1-1; the match to TRBD1 covers 7 bases. The CDR3 contains 15 residues. J was trimmed by 5 bases and V by 4 bases; bases with no gene match: 10. Germline CDR1 and CDR2: SGHTA and FQGTGA. CDR3 in amino acids: CASSSHRGTVTEAFF. The DNA for the CDR3 is TGTGCCAGCAGCTCACACAGGGGCACCGTGACTGAAGCTTTCTTT. The entire variable domain, with the rest obtained from reference TRBV7-3 and TRBJ1-1, is as follows: GAGVSQTPSNKVTEKGKYVELRCDPISGHTALYWYRQSLGQGPEFLIYFQGTGAADDSGLPNDRFFAVRPEGSVSTLKIQRTERGDSAVYLCASSSHRGTVTEAFFGQGTRLTVV.

The rearrangement joins TRBV7-8 to TRBJ2-1, with TRBD1 as a possible D gene (6 bases). This CDR3 is built from 16 residues. V lost 5 bases to trimming and J lost 4 bases, with 18 bases between them. Germline loops: CDR1 SGHVS, CDR2 FQNEAQ. The CDR3 DNA follows: TGTGCCAGCAGCGCCCCATTCGGGACACCATACAATGAGCAGTTCTTC. Its protein is CASSAPFGTPYNEQFF. Supplemented by reference TRBV7-8 and TRBJ2-1, the full variable domain reads GAGVSQSPRYKVAKRGQDVALRCDPISGHVSLFWYQQALGQGPEFLTYFQNEAQLDKSGLPSDRFFAERPEGSVSTLKIQRTQQEDSAVYLCASSAPFGTPYNEQFFGPGTRLTVL.

The CDR3 DNA sequence: TGTGCCATCAGTGAGTCGACGTGGGGAGCGGAGGACCAGCCCCAGCATTTT. It specifies CAISESTWGAEDQPQHF. The V gene is TRBV10-3, the J gene TRBJ1-5; D is undetermined. The V end lost 0 bases, the J end lost 7 bases, and 19 bases lay between the germline ends. The CDR3 is 17 residues long. Germline V CDR1 and CDR2: ENHRY, SYGVKD.